The clone carrying this T cell receptor (beta chain) was seen a handful of times. TCRdb re-called the 5' RACE reads with MiXCR, one entry per CDR3 protein. The data hold about 260,000 distinct CDR3 sequences, with 3.6% observed a single time. The CDR3 loop spans 17 amino acids. With 5 bases removed from V and 3 bases from J, the gap between germline ends came to 19 bases. These data originate in a study of T cells after yellow fever vaccination. The sequence was obtained from a man younger than 35 who received the YFV17D yellow fever vaccine. This rearrangement joins TRBV12-3 or TRBV12-4 to TRBJ1-4; D is unresolved. The sequencing here drew on PBMCs, taken 15 days after the yellow fever booster vaccination. CDR3 DNA: TGTGCCAGCAGTCCCGGGCCCTACGCGGCGGCTAATGAAAAACTGTTTTTT. Encoded protein: CASSPGPYAAANEKLFF.